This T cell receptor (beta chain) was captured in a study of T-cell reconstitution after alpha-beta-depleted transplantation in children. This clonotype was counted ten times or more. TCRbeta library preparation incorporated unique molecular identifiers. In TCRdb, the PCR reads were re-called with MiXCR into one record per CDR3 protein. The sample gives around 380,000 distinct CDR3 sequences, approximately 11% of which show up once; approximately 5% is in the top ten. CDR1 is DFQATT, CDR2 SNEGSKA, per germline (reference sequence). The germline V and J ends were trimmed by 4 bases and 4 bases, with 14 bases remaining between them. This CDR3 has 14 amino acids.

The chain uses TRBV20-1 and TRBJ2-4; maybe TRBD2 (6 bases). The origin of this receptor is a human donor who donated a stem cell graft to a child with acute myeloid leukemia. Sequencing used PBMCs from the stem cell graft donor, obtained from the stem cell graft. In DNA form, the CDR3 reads TGCAGTGCTACCCGGATGCGGGGAAAAAACATTCAGTACTTC. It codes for CSATRMRGKNIQYF.